The rows below give T cell receptor beta chains drawn from one sample of a study of technical replicates of blood from a few donors. The protocol was immunoSEQ multiplex PCR, while the TCRdb copy is restricted to in-frame clones and leaves out a portion. The sample has under 45,000 clones, about 96% seen once. The sequencing input was T cells isolated from PBMCs. Receptors were obtained from a human donor in good health. Both conserved end residues are part of each CDR3. A D gene is named only where the DNA matches it firmly. Expanded clones get a size class; other rows say once, few or many, or leave the size out.

clone_size: once; j_call: TRBJ2-7; v_call: TRBV5-1; d_call: TRBD1; cdr3_aa: CASSATGGYEQYF; cdr3_nt: TGCGCCAGCAGCGCGACAGGGGGCTACGAGCAGTACTTC
clone_size: NA; j_call: TRBJ2-3; v_call: TRBV5-6; d_call: TRBD2; cdr3_aa: CASSLGGRGTDTQYF; cdr3_nt: TGTGCCAGCAGCTTGGGCGGGAGAGGGACAGATACGCAGTATTTT
clone_size: NA; j_call: TRBJ1-5; v_call: TRBV28; d_call: NA; cdr3_aa: CASSPPPSGNQPQHF; cdr3_nt: TGTGCCAGCAGTCCCCCACCCTCGGGCAATCAGCCCCAGCATTTT
clone_size: NA; j_call: TRBJ1-2; v_call: TRBV28; d_call: NA; cdr3_aa: CASGEGNYGYTF; cdr3_nt: TGTGCCAGCGGGGAGGGTAACTATGGCTACACCTTC
clone_size: NA; j_call: TRBJ1-2; v_call: TRBV5-4; d_call: NA; cdr3_aa: CASSLDAELYGYTF; cdr3_nt: TGTGCCAGCAGCTTGGATGCGGAGCTGTATGGCTACACCTTC
clone_size: NA; j_call: TRBJ2-4; v_call: TRBV10-2; d_call: TRBD2; cdr3_aa: CASRREGENIQYF; cdr3_nt: TGCGCCAGCAGACGGGAGGGGGAAAACATTCAGTACTTC
clone_size: NA; j_call: TRBJ1-5; v_call: TRBV30; d_call: NA; cdr3_aa: CAWGTGYSNQPQHF; cdr3_nt: TGTGCCTGGGGTACGGGATACAGCAATCAGCCCCAGCATTTT
clone_size: NA; j_call: TRBJ2-1; v_call: TRBV27; d_call: NA; cdr3_aa: CACAERSYNEQFF; cdr3_nt: TGTGCCTGCGCCGAGAGATCCTACAATGAGCAGTTCTTC
clone_size: NA; j_call: TRBJ1-1; v_call: TRBV7-2; d_call: TRBD1; cdr3_aa: CASSARQGLTEAFF; cdr3_nt: TGTGCCAGCAGCGCCAGACAGGGGCTCACTGAAGCTTTCTTT
clone_size: NA; j_call: TRBJ2-3; v_call: TRBV11-3; d_call: TRBD2; cdr3_aa: CASSPRVAGASDTQYF; cdr3_nt: TGTGCCAGCAGCCCCCGGGTAGCGGGAGCCTCAGATACGCAGTATTTT
clone_size: NA; j_call: TRBJ1-3; v_call: TRBV7-2; d_call: NA; cdr3_aa: CASSLVGSRFGNTIYF; cdr3_nt: TGTGCCAGCAGCTTAGTTGGCAGTCGTTTTGGAAACACCATATATTTT
clone_size: few; j_call: TRBJ2-3; v_call: TRBV29-1; d_call: TRBD1; cdr3_aa: CSGGTGSDTQYF; cdr3_nt: TGCAGCGGGGGGACAGGGTCAGATACGCAGTATTTT